A selection of T cell receptor beta chains follows, all from one sample in a study of blood T cells in healthy people across ages. TCRdb independently ran MiXCR on the 5' RACE reads; one entry per CDR3 protein. The top ten hold around 21% of the sample, which has about 970,000 distinct CDR3 sequences, roughly 51% seen once. The sequencing input was blood. These receptor sequences come from a woman aged 60-75 years in good health. Both conserved end residues are part of each CDR3.

cdr3_aa: CSARDWGNQETQYF; v_call: TRBV20-1; cdr3_length: 14; j_call: TRBJ2-5
cdr3_aa: CSASDVSIEQYF; v_call: TRBV20-1; cdr3_length: 12; j_call: TRBJ2-7
cdr3_aa: CASSSAGSTYNEQFF; v_call: TRBV6-2/TRBV6-3; cdr3_length: 15; j_call: TRBJ2-1
cdr3_aa: CSAWGGSNYGYTF; v_call: TRBV20-1; cdr3_length: 13; j_call: TRBJ1-2
cdr3_aa: CASSLGQGSTSYNSPLHF; v_call: TRBV3-1; cdr3_length: 18; j_call: TRBJ1-6
cdr3_aa: CASRYPGTGDSPLHF; v_call: TRBV7-2; cdr3_length: 15; j_call: TRBJ1-6
cdr3_aa: CASSLIPSGSTDTQYF; v_call: TRBV5-1; cdr3_length: 16; j_call: TRBJ2-3
cdr3_aa: CASSSPGTNIQYF; v_call: TRBV18; cdr3_length: 13; j_call: TRBJ2-4
cdr3_aa: CASSEELADIYEQYF; v_call: TRBV2; cdr3_length: 15; j_call: TRBJ2-7
cdr3_aa: CASSEIADLYHDKLFF; v_call: TRBV2; cdr3_length: 16; j_call: TRBJ1-4
cdr3_aa: CASSYSGYYEQYF; v_call: TRBV6-6; cdr3_length: 13; j_call: TRBJ2-7
cdr3_aa: CASSPGLAGPTSYEQYF; v_call: TRBV4-1; cdr3_length: 17; j_call: TRBJ2-7
cdr3_aa: CSVRGLAGGPGSYNEQFF; v_call: TRBV29-1; cdr3_length: 18; j_call: TRBJ2-1
cdr3_aa: CSAPGQGPFHEQFF; v_call: TRBV20-1; cdr3_length: 14; j_call: TRBJ2-1
cdr3_aa: CASSYSRGTAWFF; v_call: TRBV6-5; cdr3_length: 13; j_call: TRBJ2-1
cdr3_aa: CASSPSDRSYEQYF; v_call: TRBV7-9; cdr3_length: 14; j_call: TRBJ2-7
cdr3_aa: CSARGASGIPDTQYF; v_call: TRBV20-1; cdr3_length: 15; j_call: TRBJ2-3
cdr3_aa: CAWSVLGRTSTDTQYF; v_call: TRBV30; cdr3_length: 16; j_call: TRBJ2-3
cdr3_aa: CASRQTSGNEQFF; v_call: TRBV3-1; cdr3_length: 13; j_call: TRBJ2-1
cdr3_aa: CASSLGQFDTDTQYF; v_call: TRBV5-5; cdr3_length: 15; j_call: TRBJ2-3
cdr3_aa: CASKGRANNEQFF; v_call: TRBV4-1; cdr3_length: 13; j_call: TRBJ2-1
cdr3_aa: CASSLGTRWDEQFF; v_call: TRBV28; cdr3_length: 14; j_call: TRBJ2-1
cdr3_aa: CSARGEGTGYREQYF; v_call: TRBV20-1; cdr3_length: 15; j_call: TRBJ2-7
cdr3_aa: CSALALRLRETQYF; v_call: TRBV20-1; cdr3_length: 14; j_call: TRBJ2-5
cdr3_aa: CASSFERATSYEQYF; v_call: TRBV6-5; cdr3_length: 15; j_call: TRBJ2-7
cdr3_aa: CATSRDQGGLPYEQYF; v_call: TRBV15; cdr3_length: 16; j_call: -
cdr3_aa: CASSRTVQGTQYF; v_call: TRBV14; cdr3_length: 13; j_call: TRBJ2-5
cdr3_aa: CASSQELAGIDTQYF; v_call: TRBV27; cdr3_length: 15; j_call: TRBJ2-3